This TCR beta chain was sequenced during a study of low-dose radiotherapy and immunotherapy resistance in tumors. V was pared by 6 bases and J by 6 bases, with 15 bases between. The CDR3 has 13 amino acids. Both TCRalpha and TCRbeta chains were reverse transcribed with V-gene-specific primers. With a V-primer adapter and a constant-region primer, TCRs were amplified for about 20 PCR cycles. In vitro transcription amplified isolated mRNA. TCRdb re-called the reads with MiXCR, one entry per CDR3 protein. In the table there are approximately 90,000 distinct CDR3 sequences, just under 9.5% of which are singletons. This clonotype occurred many times. Described time point: before trial treatment.

The chain links TRBV23-1 to TRBJ2-7; D unclear. TRBV23-1 is identified as an open reading frame with a role that is uncertain. The sequences come from PBMCs, collected before treatment. This sequence was found in a male donor with prostate cancer. CDR3 residues: CASRDITSSEQYF. The CDR3 DNA reads as TGCGCCAGCAGAGACATTACCAGCAGCGAGCAGTACTTC.